A selection of T cell receptor beta chains follows, all from one sample in a study of CD8 T cells in Susac syndrome. TCRdb redid the calling of the immunoSEQ multiplex PCR reads with MiXCR, one entry per CDR3 protein. The data hold some 120,000 distinct CDR3 sequences, with around nine tenths observed a single time. Specimen: CD8+ T cells from PBMCs. These receptors were obtained from a human donor with multiple sclerosis. The conserved cysteine and the conserved F or W are not part of the CDR3 here. The order of the fields is J gene, V gene, CDR3 protein.

TRBJ2-5 TRBV6-2/TRBV6-3 ASSYAGIFETQY
TRBJ2-3 TRBV29-1 SVEVWGSSTDTQY
TRBJ2-1 TRBV20-1 SARVSQVGRINNEQF
TRBJ2-5 TRBV5-5 ASSTGLAGGTQETQY
TRBJ1-2 TRBV4-1 ASSQDFGTVYGYT
TRBJ2-5 TRBV5-4 ASLGEETQY
TRBJ2-3 TRBV6-5 ASSYQGNQWY
TRBJ1-1 TRBV12-3/TRBV12-4 ASSGVRANTEAF
TRBJ1-5 TRBV20-1 SAGGQFNQPQH
TRBJ2-7 TRBV27 ASSILGQGYEQY
TRBJ2-1 TRBV19 ASSIVGRDNEQF
TRBJ2-7 TRBV7-9 ASSLANSKEQY
TRBJ2-1 TRBV12-3/TRBV12-4 ASSLSAHVAYNEQF
TRBJ2-1 TRBV7-7 ASSPGGTSLYNEQF
TRBJ2-3 TRBV19 ASRGQGEWADTQY
TRBJ1-2 TRBV5-1 ASSLDGGYT
TRBJ2-7 TRBV4-3 ASSQEISRTGFLYEQY
TRBJ2-5 TRBV24-1 ATSDFEKETQY
TRBJ2-5 TRBV6-5 ASGHMAGSETQY
TRBJ2-1 TRBV20-1 SARDDAGGGWNEQF
TRBJ2-7 TRBV12-1 ASSRWLGSSYEQY
TRBJ1-5 TRBV12-3/TRBV12-4 ASSPQGINQPQH
TRBJ2-4 TRBV29-1 SASGGAGTLAKNIQY
TRBJ2-3 TRBV11-2 ASSSPGLAGGPSPSTDTQY
TRBJ1-1 TRBV5-1 ASSPRPGNTEAF
TRBJ1-5 TRBV19 ASSIDLYLGPGNQPQH
TRBJ2-1 TRBV2 ARLDRERGNEQF
TRBJ2-7 TRBV20-1 SARPGLAAPQLYEQY
TRBJ2-7 TRBV19 ASSPRGNYEQY
TRBJ2-5 TRBV27 ASSSPLRETQY
TRBJ1-2 TRBV25-1 ASSEYGHLGYYGYT
TRBJ2-2 TRBV3-1 ASSRAHTGELF
TRBJ2-5 TRBV5-6 ASSSPGQVLQETQY
TRBJ1-5 TRBV7-9 ASSLPDGDNQPQH
TRBJ1-1 TRBV5-4 ASSPGRRDRTTEAF
TRBJ2-7 TRBV30 AWSAGTYEQY
TRBJ1-1 TRBV20-1 SARSQGRTEAF
TRBJ2-5 TRBV15 AISRTGTFQETQY
TRBJ2-2 TRBV20-1 SAPRQITGELF
TRBJ1-2 TRBV9 ASSVGVLDANYGYT
TRBJ2-1 TRBV13 ASSPRLAEAYNEQF
TRBJ1-5 TRBV6-5 ASSYDRGDQPQH
TRBJ2-1 TRBV20-1 SAHRGHSSYNEQF
TRBJ2-3 TRBV9 ASSPAGTASTDTQY
TRBJ1-1 TRBV27 ASREGQGSTEAF
TRBJ2-1 TRBV29-1 SVLGGLGEQF
TRBJ2-1 TRBV30 AWSVSYNEQF
TRBJ1-1 TRBV23-1 ASSQARNLNTEAF
TRBJ2-7 TRBV14 ASSQGQYYEQY
TRBJ1-1 TRBV29-1 SVVRNTEAF
TRBJ2-7 TRBV19 ASSEPTSGIYEQY
TRBJ2-7 TRBV4-3 ASSQDLGDRGAYEQY
TRBJ2-7 TRBV7-9 ASSPTSGRGRGEQY
TRBJ2-5 TRBV14 ASSHGGVTQY
TRBJ1-5 TRBV27 ASSPDSIHQPQH
TRBJ2-5 TRBV6-1 ASSEGFEY
TRBJ2-1 TRBV19 ASRTRGDEQF